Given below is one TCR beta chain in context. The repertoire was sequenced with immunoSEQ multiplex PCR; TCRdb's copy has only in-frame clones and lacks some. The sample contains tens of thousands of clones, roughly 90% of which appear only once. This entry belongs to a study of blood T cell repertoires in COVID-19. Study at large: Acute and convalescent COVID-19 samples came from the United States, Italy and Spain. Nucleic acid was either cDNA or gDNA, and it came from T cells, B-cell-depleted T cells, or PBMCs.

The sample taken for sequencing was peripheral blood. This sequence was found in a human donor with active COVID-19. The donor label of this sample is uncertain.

The CDR3 spells CASSTSTGISPLHF. CDR3 nucleotides: TGTGCCAGCAGCACCTCGACAGGGATTTCACCCCTCCACTTT. This chain connects TRBV7-2 to TRBJ1-6; 7 nucleotides match TRBD1. The CDR3 runs 14 residues. CDR1 is SGHTA, CDR2 FQGNSA, per germline. Trimming removed 5 bases from V and 9 bases from J; junction bases left unmatched: 7.